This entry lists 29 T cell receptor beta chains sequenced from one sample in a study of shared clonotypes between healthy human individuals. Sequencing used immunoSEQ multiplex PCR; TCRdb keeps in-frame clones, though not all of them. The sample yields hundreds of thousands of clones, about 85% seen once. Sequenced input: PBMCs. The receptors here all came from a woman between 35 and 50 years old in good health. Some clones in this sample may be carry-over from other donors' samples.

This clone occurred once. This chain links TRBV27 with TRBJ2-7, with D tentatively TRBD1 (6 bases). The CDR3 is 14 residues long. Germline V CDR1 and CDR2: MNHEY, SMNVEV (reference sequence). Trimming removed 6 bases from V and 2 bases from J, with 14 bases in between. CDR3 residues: CASSQQGPTYEQYF. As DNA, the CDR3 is TGTGCCAGCAGCCAACAGGGACCTACCTACGAGCAGTACTTC.

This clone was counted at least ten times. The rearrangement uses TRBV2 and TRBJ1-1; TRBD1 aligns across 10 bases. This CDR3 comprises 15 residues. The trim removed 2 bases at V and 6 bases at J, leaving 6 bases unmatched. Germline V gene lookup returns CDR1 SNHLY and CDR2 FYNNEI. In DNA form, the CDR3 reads TGTGCCAGCAGTGAATGGGACAGGGGCTCTCCTGAAGCTTTCTTT. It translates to CASSEWDRGSPEAFF.

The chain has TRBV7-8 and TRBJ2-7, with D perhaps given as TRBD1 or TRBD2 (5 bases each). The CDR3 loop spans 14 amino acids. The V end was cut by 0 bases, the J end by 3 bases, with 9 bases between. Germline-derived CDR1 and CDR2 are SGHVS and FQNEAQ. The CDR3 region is CASSLAGANYEQYF. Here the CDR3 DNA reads TGTGCCAGCAGCTTAGCCGGGGCCAACTACGAGCAGTACTTC.

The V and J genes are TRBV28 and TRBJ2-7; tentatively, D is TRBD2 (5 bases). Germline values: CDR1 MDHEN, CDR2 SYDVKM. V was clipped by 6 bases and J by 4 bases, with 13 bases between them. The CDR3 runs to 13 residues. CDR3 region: CASSRGRDYEQYF. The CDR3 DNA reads TGTGCCAGCAGCCGAGGACGGGATTACGAGCAGTACTTC.

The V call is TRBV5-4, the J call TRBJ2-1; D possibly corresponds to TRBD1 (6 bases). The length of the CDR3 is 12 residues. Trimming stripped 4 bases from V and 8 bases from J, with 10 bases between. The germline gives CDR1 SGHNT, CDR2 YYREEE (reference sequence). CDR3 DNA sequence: TGTGCCAGCAGCAAAACAGGGTATGAGCAGTTCTTC. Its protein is CASSKTGYEQFF.

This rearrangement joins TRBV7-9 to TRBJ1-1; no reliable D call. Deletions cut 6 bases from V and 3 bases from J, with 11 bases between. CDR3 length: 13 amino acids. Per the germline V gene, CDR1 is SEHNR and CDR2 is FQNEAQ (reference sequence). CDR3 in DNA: TGTGCCAGCAGACTCGGCCTTGACACTGAAGCTTTCTTT. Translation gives CASRLGLDTEAFF.

CDR3 in DNA: TGTGCCAGTAGTGCCGGGACTACCTACGAGCAGTACTTC. Translation: CASSAGTTYEQYF. The chain carries TRBV19 and TRBJ2-5; 7 bases match TRBD2. The J call could be wrong; TRBJ2-7 is a better fit for the DNA end. CDR3 length equals 13 residues. Germline V gene sequence: CDR1 LNHDA, CDR2 SQIVND (reference sequence).

The CDR3 DNA follows: TGTGCCAGCAGCTTGGCCGGTATGGGGAATGAGCAGTTCTTC. Translating gives CASSLAGMGNEQFF. V gene TRBV7-3 combines with J gene TRBJ2-1; D gene ambiguous. Per germline, CDR1 SGHTA and CDR2 FQGTGA. The CDR3 loop spans 14 amino acids. V gave up 3 bases and J gave up 7 bases, with 13 bases separating them.

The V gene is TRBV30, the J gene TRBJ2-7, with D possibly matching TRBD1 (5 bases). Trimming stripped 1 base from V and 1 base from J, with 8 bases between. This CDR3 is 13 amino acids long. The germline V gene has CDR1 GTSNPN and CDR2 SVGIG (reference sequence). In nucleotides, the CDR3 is TGTGCCTGGAGTGACACAGGATCCTACGAGCAGTACTTC. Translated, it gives CAWSDTGSYEQYF.

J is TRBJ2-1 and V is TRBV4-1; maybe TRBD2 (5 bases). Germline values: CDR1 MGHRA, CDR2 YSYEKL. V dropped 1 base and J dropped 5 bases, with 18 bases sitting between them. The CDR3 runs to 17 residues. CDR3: CASSQVTRPVINNEQFF. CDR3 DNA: TGCGCCAGCAGCCAAGTCACTAGACCGGTTATAAACAATGAGCAGTTCTTC.

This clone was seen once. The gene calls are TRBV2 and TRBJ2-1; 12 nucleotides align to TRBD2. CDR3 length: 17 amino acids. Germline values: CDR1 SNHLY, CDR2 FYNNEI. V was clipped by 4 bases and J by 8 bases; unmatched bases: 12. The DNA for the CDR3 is TGTGCCAGCAGTGGTGGTTGGGGACTAGCGGGCGGGTATGAGCAGTTCTTC. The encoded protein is CASSGGWGLAGGYEQFF.

CDR3 in amino acids: CASSVVPETNNSPLHF. CDR3 nucleotides: TGTGCCAGCAGCGTAGTCCCGGAAACCAATAATTCACCCCTCCACTTT. The chain is built from TRBV9 and TRBJ1-6; D unresolved. The CDR3 sequence is 16 residues long. The V gene's germline CDR1 is SGDLS and CDR2 YYNGEE. Deletions cut 0 bases from V and 5 bases from J, with 12 bases between.

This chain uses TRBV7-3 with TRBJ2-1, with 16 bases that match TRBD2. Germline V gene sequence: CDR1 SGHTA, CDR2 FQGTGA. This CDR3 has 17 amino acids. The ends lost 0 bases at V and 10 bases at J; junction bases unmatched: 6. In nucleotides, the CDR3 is TGTGCCAGCAGCTTAACGGGGACTAGCGGGAGGGCTCAGGAGCAGTTCTTC. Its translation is CASSLTGTSGRAQEQFF.

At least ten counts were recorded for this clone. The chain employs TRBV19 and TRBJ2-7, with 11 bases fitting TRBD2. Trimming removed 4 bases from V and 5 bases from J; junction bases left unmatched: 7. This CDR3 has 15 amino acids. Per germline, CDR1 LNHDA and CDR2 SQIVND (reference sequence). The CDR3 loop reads CASSTPGLAANEQYF. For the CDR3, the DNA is TGTGCCAGTAGTACTCCGGGACTAGCGGCAAACGAGCAGTACTTC.

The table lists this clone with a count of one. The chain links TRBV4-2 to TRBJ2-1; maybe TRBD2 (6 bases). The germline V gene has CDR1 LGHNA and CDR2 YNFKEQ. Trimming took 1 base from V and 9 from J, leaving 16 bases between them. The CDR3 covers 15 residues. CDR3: CASSQGRASLGEQFF. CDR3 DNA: TGTGCCAGCAGCCAAGGGAGGGCCAGCTTAGGTGAGCAGTTCTTC.

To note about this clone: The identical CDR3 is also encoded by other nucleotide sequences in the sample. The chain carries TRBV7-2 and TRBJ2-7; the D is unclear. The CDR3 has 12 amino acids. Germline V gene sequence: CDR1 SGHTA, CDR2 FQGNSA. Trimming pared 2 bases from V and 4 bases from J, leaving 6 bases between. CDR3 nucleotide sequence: TGTGCCAGCAGCTTATTGGGATACGAGCAGTACTTC. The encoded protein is CASSLLGYEQYF.

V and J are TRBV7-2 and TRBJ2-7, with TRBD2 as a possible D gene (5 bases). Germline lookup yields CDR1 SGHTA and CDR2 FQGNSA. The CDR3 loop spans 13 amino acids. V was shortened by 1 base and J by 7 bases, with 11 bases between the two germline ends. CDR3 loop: CASSLVVTGEQYF. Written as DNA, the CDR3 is TGTGCCAGCAGCTTAGTTGTTACGGGAGAGCAGTACTTC.

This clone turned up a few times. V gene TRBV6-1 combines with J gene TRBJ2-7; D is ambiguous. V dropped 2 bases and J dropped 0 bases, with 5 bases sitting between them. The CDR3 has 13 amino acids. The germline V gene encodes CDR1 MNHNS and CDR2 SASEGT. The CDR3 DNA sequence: TGTGCCAGCAGTGAATTCGGCTCCTACGAGCAGTACTTC. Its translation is CASSEFGSYEQYF.

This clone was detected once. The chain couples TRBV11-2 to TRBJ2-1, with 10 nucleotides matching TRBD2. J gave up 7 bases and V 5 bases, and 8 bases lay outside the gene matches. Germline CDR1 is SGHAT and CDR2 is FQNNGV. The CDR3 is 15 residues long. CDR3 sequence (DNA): TGTGCCAGCAGCCCCCTCGGGACTAGCGTGAATGAGCAGTTCTTC. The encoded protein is CASSPLGTSVNEQFF.

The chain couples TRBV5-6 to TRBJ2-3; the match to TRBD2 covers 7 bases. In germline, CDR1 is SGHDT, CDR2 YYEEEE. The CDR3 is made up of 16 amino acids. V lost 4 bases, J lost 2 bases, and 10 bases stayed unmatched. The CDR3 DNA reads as TGTGCCAGCAGCGCGGGACGGCGGGGGTCCACAGATACGCAGTATTTT. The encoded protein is CASSAGRRGSTDTQYF.

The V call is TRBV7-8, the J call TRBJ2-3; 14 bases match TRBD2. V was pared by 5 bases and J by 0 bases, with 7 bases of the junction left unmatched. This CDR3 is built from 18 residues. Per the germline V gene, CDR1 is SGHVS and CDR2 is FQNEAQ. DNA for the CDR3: TGTGCCAGCAGCCCCCGACTAGCGGGAGGGACTAGCACAGATACGCAGTATTTT. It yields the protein CASSPRLAGGTSTDTQYF.

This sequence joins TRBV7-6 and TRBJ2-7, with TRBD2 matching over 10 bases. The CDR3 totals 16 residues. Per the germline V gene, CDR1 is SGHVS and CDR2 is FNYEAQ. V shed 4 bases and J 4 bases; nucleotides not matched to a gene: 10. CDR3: CASSSKRAGGPYEQYF. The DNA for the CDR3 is TGTGCCAGCAGCTCCAAGAGAGCGGGAGGGCCATACGAGCAGTACTTC. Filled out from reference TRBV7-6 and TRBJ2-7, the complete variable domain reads GAGVSQSPRYKVTKRGQDVALRCDPISGHVSLYWYRQALGQGPEFLTYFNYEAQQDKSGLPNDRFSAERPEGSISTLTIQRTEQRDSAMYRCASSSKRAGGPYEQYFGPGTRLTVT.

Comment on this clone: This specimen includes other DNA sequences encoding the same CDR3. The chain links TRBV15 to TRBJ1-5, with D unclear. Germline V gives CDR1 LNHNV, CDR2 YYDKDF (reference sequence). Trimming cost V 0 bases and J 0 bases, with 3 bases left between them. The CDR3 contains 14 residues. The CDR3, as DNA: TGTGCCACCAGCAGAGATTATAGCAATCAGCCCCAGCATTTT. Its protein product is CATSRDYSNQPQHF.

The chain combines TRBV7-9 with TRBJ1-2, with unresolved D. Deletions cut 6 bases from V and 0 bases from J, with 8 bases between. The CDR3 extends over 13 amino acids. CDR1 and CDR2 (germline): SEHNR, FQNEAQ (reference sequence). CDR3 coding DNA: TGTGCCAGCAGTCCGGACTCTAACTATGGCTACACCTTC. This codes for CASSPDSNYGYTF.

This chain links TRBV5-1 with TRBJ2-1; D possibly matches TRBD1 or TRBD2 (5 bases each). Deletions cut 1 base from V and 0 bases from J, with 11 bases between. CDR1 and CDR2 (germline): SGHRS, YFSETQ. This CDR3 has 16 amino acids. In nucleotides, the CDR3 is TGCGCCAGCAGCTTGTCATTGGGACGCTCCTACAATGAGCAGTTCTTC. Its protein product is CASSLSLGRSYNEQFF.

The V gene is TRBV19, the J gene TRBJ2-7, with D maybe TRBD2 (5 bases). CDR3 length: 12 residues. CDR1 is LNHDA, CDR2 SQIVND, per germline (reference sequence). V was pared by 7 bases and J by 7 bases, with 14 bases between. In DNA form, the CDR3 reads TGTGCCAGTACGGCAGCCTCGGGGGAGCAGTACTTC. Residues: CASTAASGEQYF.

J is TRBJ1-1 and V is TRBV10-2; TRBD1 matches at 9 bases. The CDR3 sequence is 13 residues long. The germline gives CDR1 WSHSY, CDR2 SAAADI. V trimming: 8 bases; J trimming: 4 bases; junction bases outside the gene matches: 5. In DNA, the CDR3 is TGCGCCAGCGGGGGACAGGGAGCCACTGAAGCTTTCTTT. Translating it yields CASGGQGATEAFF.

CDR3 nucleotides: TGTGCCAGTAGTGAGGGGAGCGGGCAGCCCCAGCATTTT. Protein: CASSEGSGQPQHF. The gene calls are TRBV19 and TRBJ1-5, with D maybe TRBD1 (5 bases). This CDR3 region has 13 residues. Germline-derived CDR1 and CDR2 are LNHDA and SQIVND (reference sequence). The germline V and J ends were trimmed by 5 bases and 7 bases, with 12 bases remaining between them.

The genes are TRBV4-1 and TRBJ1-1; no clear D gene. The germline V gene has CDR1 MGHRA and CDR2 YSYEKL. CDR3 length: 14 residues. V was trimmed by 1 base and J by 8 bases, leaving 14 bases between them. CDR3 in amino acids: CASSQAGSSEEAFF. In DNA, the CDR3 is TGCGCCAGCAGCCAAGCCGGCTCGTCCGAAGAAGCTTTCTTT.